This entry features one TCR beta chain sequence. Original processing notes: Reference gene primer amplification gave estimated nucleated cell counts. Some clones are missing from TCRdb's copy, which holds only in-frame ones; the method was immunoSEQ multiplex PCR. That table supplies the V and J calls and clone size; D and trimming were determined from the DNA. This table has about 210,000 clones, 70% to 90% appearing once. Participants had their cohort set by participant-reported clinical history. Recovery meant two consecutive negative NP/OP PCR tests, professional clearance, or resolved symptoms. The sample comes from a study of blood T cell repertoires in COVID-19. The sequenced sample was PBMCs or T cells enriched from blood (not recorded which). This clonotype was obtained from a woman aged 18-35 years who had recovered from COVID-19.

The CDR3 DNA sequence: TGTGCCAGCAGTTATCCGCTAGCGGGGGGCTTCTACGAGCAGTACTTC. Protein sequence: CASSYPLAGGFYEQYF. The chain uses TRBV28 and TRBJ2-7; TRBD2 matches at 11 bases. V lost 4 bases to trimming and J lost 3 bases; unmatched junction nucleotides: 8. The CDR3 has 16 residues. Per germline, CDR1 MDHEN and CDR2 SYDVKM.